This T cell receptor (beta chain) was documented in a study of T-cell memory formation after mild COVID-19. As concerns this clonotype: Its cognate antigen is unknown.

Germline CDR1 is DFQATT and CDR2 is SNEGSKA (reference sequence). This CDR3 has 13 amino acids. J gave up 0 bases and V 7 bases, and 3 bases lay outside the gene matches. Overall study findings and caveats: Clones that got smaller from day 15 to 85 had even CD4/CD8, while clones growing later tipped toward CD4+. Pre-infection memory showed some responding clones, and this suggested that cross-reactive memory joined. Whether day 37 second-wave clones are SARS-CoV-2-specific was not confirmed.

With constant-segment primers, 5'RACE yielded cDNA libraries of TCR alpha and TCR beta that carried sample barcodes and UMIs. TCRdb called the 5' RACE reads again in MiXCR, with one record for every CDR3 protein. Among 150,000 or so distinct CDR3 sequences listed, less than 40% were seen once. The material sequenced was PBMCs or a T cell subset sorted from them (not recorded which). The gene calls are TRBV20-1 and TRBJ2-7; 10 positions agree with TRBD1. The TCR originated in an adult woman who had mild COVID-19 (a few samples of this study predate the infection). Cell type and time point are not known. The CDR3: CSGRTGGSYEQYF. Here the CDR3 DNA reads TGCAGTGGAAGGACAGGGGGCTCCTACGAGCAGTACTTC.